The text below deals with one T cell receptor beta chain. Time point in this sample: blood at routine non-recurrence follow-up after resection. Unsorted whole RNA samples from tumor, nontumor lung or frozen PBMC were sequenced. The sample is drawn from a study of spatial heterogeneity in lung cancer. At the level of the study: In cases with available follow-up PBMC samples, these were sequenced at a median of about two years after resection. Consistently, beta-chain sequences turned up in larger numbers than alpha-chain sequences did.

Every TCR cDNA molecule bore a unique molecular identifier. MiXCR, run by TCRdb on the 5' RACE reads, gives a single entry per CDR3 protein. This sample yields under 150,000 distinct CDR3 sequences, of which 11% are seen a single time; approximately 25% belongs to the top ten. Germline loops: CDR1 LGHDT, CDR2 YNNKEL (reference sequence). V lost 0 bases and J lost 4; bases outside the gene matches: 8. The CDR3 is 16 residues long. The sample was PBMCs, taken at follow-up. The chain links TRBV3-1 to TRBJ2-5; TRBD2 matches at 7 bases. The TCR was taken from a female donor with early-stage non-small cell lung cancer. The CDR3 spells CASSQDLAGVPETQYF. In nucleotides, the CDR3 is TGTGCCAGCAGCCAAGACTTGGCGGGAGTCCCAGAGACCCAGTACTTC.